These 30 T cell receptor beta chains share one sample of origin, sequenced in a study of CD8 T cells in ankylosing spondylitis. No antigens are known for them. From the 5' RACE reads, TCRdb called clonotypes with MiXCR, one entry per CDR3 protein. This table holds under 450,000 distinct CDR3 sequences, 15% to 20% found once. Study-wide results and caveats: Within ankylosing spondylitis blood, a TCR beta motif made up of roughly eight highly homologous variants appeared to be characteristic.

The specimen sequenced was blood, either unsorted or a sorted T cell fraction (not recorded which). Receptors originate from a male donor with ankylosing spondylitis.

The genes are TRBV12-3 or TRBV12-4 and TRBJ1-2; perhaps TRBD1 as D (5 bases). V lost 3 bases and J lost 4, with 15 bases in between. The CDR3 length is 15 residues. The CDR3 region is CASSFLGEGSYGYTF. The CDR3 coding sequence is TGTGCCAGCAGTTTCCTGGGGGAAGGCAGCTATGGCTACACCTTC.

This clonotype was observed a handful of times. The CDR3 nucleotides read TGTGCCAGCAGTTACTCGAGGCAGGGGGTGGCTGAAGCTTTCTTT. Translation: CASSYSRQGVAEAFF. The gene calls are TRBV6-5 and TRBJ1-1; 7 bases map to TRBD1. Germline V gene data show CDR1 as MNHEY and CDR2 as SVGAGI. This CDR3 contains 15 residues. The J segment lost 6 bases and the V segment lost 0 bases, leaving 7 bases of the junction unmatched.

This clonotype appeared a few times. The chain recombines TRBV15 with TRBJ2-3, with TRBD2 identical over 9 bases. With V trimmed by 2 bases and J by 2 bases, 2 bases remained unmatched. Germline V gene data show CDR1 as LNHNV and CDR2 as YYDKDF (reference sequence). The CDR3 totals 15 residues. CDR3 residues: CATSRSGGYTDTQYF. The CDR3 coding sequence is TGTGCCACCAGCAGAAGCGGGGGGTACACAGATACGCAGTATTTT.

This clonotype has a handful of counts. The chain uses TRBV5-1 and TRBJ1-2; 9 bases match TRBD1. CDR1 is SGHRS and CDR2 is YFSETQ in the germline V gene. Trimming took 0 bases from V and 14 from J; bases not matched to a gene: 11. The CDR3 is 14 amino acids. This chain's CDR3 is CASSLDYTQGARTF. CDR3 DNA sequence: TGCGCCAGCAGCTTGGACTATACACAGGGGGCAAGGACCTTC. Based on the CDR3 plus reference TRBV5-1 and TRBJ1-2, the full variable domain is KAGVTQTPRYLIKTRGQQVTLSCSPISGHRSVSWYQQTPGQGLQFLFEYFSETQRNKGNFPGRFSGRQFSNSRSEMNVSTLELGDSALYLCASSLDYTQGARTFGSGTRLTVV.

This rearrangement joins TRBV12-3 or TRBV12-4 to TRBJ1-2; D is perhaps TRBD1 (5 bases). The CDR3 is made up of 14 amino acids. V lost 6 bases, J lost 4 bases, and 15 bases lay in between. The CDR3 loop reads CASSKTGARYGYTF. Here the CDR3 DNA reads TGTGCCAGCAGCAAAACCGGGGCCCGCTATGGCTACACCTTC.

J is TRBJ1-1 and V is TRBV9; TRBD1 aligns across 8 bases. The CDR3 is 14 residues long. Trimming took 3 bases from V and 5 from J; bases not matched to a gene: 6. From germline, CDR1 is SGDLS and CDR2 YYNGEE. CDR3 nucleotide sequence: TGTGCCAGCAGCGGAGGACAGGGTGGAACTGAAGCTTTCTTT. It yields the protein CASSGGQGGTEAFF.

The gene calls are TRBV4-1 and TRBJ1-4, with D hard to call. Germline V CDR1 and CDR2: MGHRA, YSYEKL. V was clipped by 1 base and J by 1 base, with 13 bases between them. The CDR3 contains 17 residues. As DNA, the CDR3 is TGCGCCAGCAGCCAAGTGGGCCTAGGAAAAACTAATGAAAAACTGTTTTTT. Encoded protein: CASSQVGLGKTNEKLFF.

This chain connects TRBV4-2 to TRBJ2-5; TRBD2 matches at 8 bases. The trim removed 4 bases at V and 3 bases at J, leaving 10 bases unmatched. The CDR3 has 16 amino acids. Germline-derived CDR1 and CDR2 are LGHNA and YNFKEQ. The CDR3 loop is CASSRGSGRSKETQYF. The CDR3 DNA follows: TGTGCCAGCAGCCGGGGAAGCGGGAGATCAAAAGAGACCCAGTACTTC.

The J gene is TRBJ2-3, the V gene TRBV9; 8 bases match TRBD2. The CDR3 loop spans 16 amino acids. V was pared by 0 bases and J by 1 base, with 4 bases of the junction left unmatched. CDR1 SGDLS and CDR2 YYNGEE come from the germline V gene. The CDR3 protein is CASSVEGSGGTDTQYF. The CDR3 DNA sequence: TGTGCCAGCAGCGTAGAAGGTAGCGGGGGCACAGATACGCAGTATTTT.

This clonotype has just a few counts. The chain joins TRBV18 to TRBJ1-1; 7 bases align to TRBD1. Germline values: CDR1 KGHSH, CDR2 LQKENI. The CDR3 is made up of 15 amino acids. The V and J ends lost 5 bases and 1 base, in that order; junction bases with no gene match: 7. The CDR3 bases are TGTGCCAGCTCAGCGAAGGGACAGACGAACACTGAAGCTTTCTTT. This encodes CASSAKGQTNTEAFF.

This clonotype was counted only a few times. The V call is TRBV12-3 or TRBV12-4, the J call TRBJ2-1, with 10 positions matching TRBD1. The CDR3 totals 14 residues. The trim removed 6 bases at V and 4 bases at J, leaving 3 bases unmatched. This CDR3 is CASRDRGPYNEQFF. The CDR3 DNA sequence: TGTGCCAGCAGAGACAGGGGGCCGTACAATGAGCAGTTCTTC.

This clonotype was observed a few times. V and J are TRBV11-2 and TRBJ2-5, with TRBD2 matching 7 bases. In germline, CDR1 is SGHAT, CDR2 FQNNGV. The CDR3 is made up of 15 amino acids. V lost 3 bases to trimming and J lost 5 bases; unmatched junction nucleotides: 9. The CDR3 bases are TGTGCCAGCAGCTTTTCCCTAGCGGCTCTGGAGACCCAGTACTTC. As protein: CASSFSLAALETQYF.

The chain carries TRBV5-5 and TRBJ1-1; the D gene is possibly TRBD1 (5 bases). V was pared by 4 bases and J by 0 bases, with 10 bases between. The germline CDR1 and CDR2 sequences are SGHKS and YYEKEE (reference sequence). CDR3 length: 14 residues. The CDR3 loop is CASSVTVLNTEAFF. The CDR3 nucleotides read TGTGCCAGCAGCGTGACAGTTTTGAACACTGAAGCTTTCTTT.

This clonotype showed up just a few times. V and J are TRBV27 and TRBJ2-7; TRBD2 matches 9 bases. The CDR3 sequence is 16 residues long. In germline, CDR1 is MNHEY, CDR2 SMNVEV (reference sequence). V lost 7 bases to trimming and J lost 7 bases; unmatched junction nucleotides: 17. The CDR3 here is CASNRSGSRLGGEQYF. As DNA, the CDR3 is TGTGCCAGCAACCGTAGCGGGAGCCGCTTGGGGGGGGAGCAGTACTTC.

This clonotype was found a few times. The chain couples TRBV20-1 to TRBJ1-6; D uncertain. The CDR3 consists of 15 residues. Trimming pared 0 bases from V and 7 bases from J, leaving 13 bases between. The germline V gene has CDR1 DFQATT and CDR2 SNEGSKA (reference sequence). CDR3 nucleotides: TGCAGTGCTAGAGATGCACGGGTTTACAATTCACCCCTCCACTTT. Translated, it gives CSARDARVYNSPLHF.

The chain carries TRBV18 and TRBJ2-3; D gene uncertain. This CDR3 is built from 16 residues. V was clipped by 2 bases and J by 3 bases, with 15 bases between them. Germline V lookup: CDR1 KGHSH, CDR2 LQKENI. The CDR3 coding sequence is TGTGCCAGCTCACCAAAGGTCAGCTCTGGTACAGATACGCAGTATTTT. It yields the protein CASSPKVSSGTDTQYF.

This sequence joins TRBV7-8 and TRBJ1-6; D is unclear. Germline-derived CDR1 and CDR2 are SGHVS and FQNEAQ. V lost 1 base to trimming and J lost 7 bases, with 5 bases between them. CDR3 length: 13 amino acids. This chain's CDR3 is CASSLEKNSPLHF. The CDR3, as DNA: TGTGCCAGCAGCTTAGAAAAGAATTCACCCCTCCACTTT.

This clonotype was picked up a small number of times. The CDR3 DNA follows: TGTGCCAGCAGCTTGGGGTTTGGGTTCATGAACACTGAAGCTTTCTTT. Amino acids: CASSLGFGFMNTEAFF. The J gene is TRBJ1-1, the V gene TRBV5-8; D unclear. The CDR3 totals 16 residues. Germline V gene data show CDR1 as SGHTS and CDR2 as YDEGEE. The germline V and J ends were trimmed by 0 bases and 0 bases, with 12 bases remaining between them.

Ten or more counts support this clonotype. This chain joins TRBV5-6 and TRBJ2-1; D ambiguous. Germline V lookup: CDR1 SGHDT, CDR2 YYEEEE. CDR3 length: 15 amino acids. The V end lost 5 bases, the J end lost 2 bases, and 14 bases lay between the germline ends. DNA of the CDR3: TGTGCCAGCAGTTCGCAGGCGAGACCCTACAATGAGCAGTTCTTC. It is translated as CASSSQARPYNEQFF. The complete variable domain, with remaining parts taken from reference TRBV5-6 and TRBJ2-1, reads DAGVTQSPTHLIKTRGQQVTLRCSPKSGHDTVSWYQQALGQGPQFIFQYYEEEERQRGNFPDRFSGHQFPNYSSELNVNALLLGDSALYLCASSSQARPYNEQFFGPGTRLTVL.

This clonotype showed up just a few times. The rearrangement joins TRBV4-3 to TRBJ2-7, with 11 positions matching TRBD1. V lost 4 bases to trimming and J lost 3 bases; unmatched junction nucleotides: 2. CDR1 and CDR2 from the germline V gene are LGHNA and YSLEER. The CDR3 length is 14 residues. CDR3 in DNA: TGCGCCAGCAGCCGGGGACAGGGGGACTACGAGCAGTACTTC. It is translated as CASSRGQGDYEQYF.

The CDR3, as DNA: TGCAGTGTGGGGGGGTCCACAGATACGCAGTATTTT. This sequence encodes CSVGGSTDTQYF. The chain joins TRBV20-1 to TRBJ2-3; 7 nucleotides line up with TRBD2. CDR1 and CDR2 (germline): DFQATT, SNEGSKA (reference sequence). Trimming removed 7 bases from V and 2 bases from J; junction bases left unmatched: 3. The CDR3 runs 12 residues.

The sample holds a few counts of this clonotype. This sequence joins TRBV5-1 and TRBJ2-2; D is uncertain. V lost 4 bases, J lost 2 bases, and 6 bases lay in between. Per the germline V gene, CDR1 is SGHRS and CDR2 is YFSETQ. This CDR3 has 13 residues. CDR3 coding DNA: TGCGCCAGCAGCCGAACCAACACCGGGGAGCTGTTTTTT. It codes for CASSRTNTGELFF.

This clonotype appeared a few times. CDR3 protein: CASSSYSLRETQYF. The CDR3 DNA reads as TGTGCCAGCAGCTCCTACTCGCTCCGGGAGACCCAGTACTTC. The chain combines TRBV7-9 with TRBJ2-5; no firm D call. Trimming left V 4 bases short and J 5 bases short, with 14 bases between. This CDR3 spans 14 amino acids. Germline values: CDR1 SEHNR, CDR2 FQNEAQ (reference sequence). Based on the CDR3 plus reference TRBV7-9 and TRBJ2-5, the full variable domain is DTGVSQNPRHKITKRGQNVTFRCDPISEHNRLYWYRQTLGQGPEFLTYFQNEAQLEKSRLLSDRFSAERPKGSFSTLEIQRTEQGDSAMYLCASSSYSLRETQYFGPGTRLLVL.

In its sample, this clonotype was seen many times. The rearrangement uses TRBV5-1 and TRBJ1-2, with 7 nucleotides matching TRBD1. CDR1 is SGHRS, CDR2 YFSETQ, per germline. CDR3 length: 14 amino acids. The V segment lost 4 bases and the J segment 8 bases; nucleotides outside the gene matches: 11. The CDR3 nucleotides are TGCGCCAGCAGCCTACAGGGGCAGATTTACGGCTACACCTTC. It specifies CASSLQGQIYGYTF.

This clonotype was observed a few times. The CDR3 reads CSAESSGGHEQYF. The CDR3 nucleotides read TGCAGTGCTGAATCTAGCGGAGGGCACGAGCAGTACTTC. The gene calls are TRBV20-1 and TRBJ2-7; 7 bases are a match to TRBD2. The CDR3 loop spans 13 amino acids. The germline V gene encodes CDR1 DFQATT and CDR2 SNEGSKA (reference sequence). The ends lost 5 bases at V and 5 bases at J; junction bases unmatched: 9.

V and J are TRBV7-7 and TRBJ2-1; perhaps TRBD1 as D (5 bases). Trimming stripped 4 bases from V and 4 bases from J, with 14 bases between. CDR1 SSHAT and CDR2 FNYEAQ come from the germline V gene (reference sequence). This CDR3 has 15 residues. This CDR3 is CASSSHADRYNEQFF. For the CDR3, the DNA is TGTGCCAGCAGCTCCCACGCCGACAGATACAATGAGCAGTTCTTC.

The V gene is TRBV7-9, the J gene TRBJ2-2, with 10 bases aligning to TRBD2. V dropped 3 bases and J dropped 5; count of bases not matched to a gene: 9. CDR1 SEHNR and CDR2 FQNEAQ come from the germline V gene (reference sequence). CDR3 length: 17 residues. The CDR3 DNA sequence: TGTGCCAGCAGCTTTCTAGCGGGGGCCCGAGGGACCGGGGAGCTGTTTTTT. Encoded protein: CASSFLAGARGTGELFF.

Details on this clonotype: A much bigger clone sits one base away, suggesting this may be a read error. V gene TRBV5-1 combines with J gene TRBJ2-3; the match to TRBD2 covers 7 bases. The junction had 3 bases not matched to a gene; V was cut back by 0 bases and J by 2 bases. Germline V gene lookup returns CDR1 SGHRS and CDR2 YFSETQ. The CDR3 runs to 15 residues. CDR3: CASSLDGTNTDTQYF. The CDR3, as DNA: TGCGCCAGCAGCTTGGACGGGACTAACACAGATACGCAGTATTTT.

The CDR3 region has the DNA TGCAGTGCTAGAGTAACAGGGAGAGAGACCCAGTACTTC. It translates to CSARVTGRETQYF. The genes are TRBV20-1 and TRBJ2-5; D possibly corresponds to TRBD1 (6 bases). This CDR3 has 13 amino acids. Germline CDR1 is DFQATT and CDR2 is SNEGSKA (reference sequence). Trimming stripped 1 base from V and 4 bases from J, with 10 bases between.

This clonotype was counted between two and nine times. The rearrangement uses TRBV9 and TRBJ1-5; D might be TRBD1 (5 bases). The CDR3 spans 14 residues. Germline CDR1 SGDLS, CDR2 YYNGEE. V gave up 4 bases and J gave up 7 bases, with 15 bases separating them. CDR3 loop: CASSSGTTKQPQHF. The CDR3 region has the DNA TGTGCCAGCAGCTCCGGGACTACGAAACAGCCCCAGCATTTT.